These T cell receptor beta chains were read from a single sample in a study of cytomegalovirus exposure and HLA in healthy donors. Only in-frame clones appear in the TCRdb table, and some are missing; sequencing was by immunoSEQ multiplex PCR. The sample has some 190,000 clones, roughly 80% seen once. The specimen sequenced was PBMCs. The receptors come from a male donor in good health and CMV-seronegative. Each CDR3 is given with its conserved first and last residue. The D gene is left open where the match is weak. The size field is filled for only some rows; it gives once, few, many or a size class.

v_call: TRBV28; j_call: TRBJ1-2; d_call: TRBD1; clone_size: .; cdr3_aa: CASSLYGTGDYGYTF; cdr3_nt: TGTGCCAGCAGTTTATACGGGACAGGGGACTATGGCTACACCTTC
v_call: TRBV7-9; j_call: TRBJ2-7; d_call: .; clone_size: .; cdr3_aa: CASSLGEYYEQYF; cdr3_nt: TGTGCCAGCAGCTTAGGGGAGTACTACGAGCAGTACTTC
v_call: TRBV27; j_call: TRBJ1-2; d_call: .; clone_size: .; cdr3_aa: CASSSGFDGYTF; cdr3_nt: TGTGCCAGCAGTTCAGGGTTTGATGGCTACACCTTC
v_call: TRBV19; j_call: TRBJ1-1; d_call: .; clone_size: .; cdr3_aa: CASGHLNTEAFF; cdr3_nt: TGTGCCAGCGGACACCTGAACACTGAAGCTTTCTTT
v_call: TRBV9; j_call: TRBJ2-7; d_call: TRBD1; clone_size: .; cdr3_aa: CASSGTGRHEQYF; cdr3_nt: TGTGCCAGCAGCGGGACAGGTAGACACGAGCAGTACTTC
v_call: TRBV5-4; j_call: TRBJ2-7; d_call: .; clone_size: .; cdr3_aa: CASSLAMASPGYEQYF; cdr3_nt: TGTGCCAGCAGCTTGGCGATGGCGAGTCCGGGCTACGAGCAGTACTTC
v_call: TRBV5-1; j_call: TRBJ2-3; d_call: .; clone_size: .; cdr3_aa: CASSPEIQLTDTQYF; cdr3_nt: TGCGCCAGCAGCCCCGAAATCCAACTCACAGATACGCAGTATTTT
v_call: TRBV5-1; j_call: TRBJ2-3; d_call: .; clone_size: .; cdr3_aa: CASSLQPATDTQYF; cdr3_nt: TGCGCCAGCAGCCTACAGCCAGCCACAGATACGCAGTATTTT
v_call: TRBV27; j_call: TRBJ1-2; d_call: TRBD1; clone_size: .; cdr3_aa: CASSYGGQGGAGYTF; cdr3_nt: TGTGCCAGCAGTTACGGAGGACAGGGCGGTGCTGGCTACACCTTC
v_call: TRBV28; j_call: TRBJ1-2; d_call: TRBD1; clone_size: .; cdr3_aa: CASRLGTGGYGYTF; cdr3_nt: TGTGCCAGCAGGCTGGGGACAGGGGGTTATGGCTACACCTTC
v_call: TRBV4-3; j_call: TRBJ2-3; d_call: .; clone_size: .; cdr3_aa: CASSQLGQGPDTQYF; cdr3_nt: TGCGCCAGCAGCCAATTAGGGCAGGGGCCAGATACGCAGTATTTT
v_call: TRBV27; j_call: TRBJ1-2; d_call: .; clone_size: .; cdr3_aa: CASSPTGGLGGYTF; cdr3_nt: TGTGCCAGCAGTCCCACGGGTGGTTTAGGCGGCTACACCTTC
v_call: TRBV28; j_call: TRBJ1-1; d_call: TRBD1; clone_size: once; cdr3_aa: CASSLSGQGETEAFF; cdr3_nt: TGTGCCAGCAGTTTATCCGGACAGGGAGAGACTGAAGCTTTCTTT
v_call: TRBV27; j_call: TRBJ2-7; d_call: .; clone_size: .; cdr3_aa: CASSWGGRPGDEQYF; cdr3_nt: TGTGCCAGCAGTTGGGGGGGGCGCCCCGGGGACGAGCAGTACTTC
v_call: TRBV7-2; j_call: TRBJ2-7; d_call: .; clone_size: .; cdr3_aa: CASSSSWTTYEQYF; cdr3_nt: TGTGCCAGCAGCTCCAGTTGGACAACCTACGAGCAGTACTTC
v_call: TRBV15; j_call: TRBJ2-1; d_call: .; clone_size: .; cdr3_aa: CATSRDPLGRNEQFF; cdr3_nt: TGTGCCACCAGCAGAGATCCATTAGGGAGAAATGAGCAGTTCTTC
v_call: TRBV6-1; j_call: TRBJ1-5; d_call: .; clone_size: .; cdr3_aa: CASSVRGSRVLNQPQHF; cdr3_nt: TGTGCCAGCAGTGTACGAGGGTCTCGGGTCCTCAATCAGCCCCAGCATTTT
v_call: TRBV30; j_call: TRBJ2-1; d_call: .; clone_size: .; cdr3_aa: CAWGGTYNEQFF; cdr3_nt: TGTGCCTGGGGGGGCACCTACAATGAGCAGTTCTTC